This T cell receptor (beta chain) is from a study of blood T cell repertoires in COVID-19. Study overall: In each case, the material was cDNA or gDNA derived from T cells, B-cell-depleted T cells, or PBMCs.

How the authors handled the data: Reference gene primers were amplified, and this amplification served to estimate nucleated cell counts. The protocol was immunoSEQ multiplex PCR, while the TCRdb copy is restricted to in-frame clones and leaves out a portion. V and J calls and clone size come straight from that table; D and trimming were deduced from the DNA. The sample holds about 220,000 clones, roughly 80% seen once. Sequences were obtained from peripheral blood. This TCR was sampled from a young woman who had recovered from COVID-19.

The DNA for the CDR3 is TGTGCCAGCAGTCCATTTAGCGGGAGAGCCTACGAGCAGTACTTC. Translated: CASSPFSGRAYEQYF. J is TRBJ2-7 and V is TRBV27; 9 bases map to TRBD2. V lost 5 bases, J lost 2 bases, and 7 bases stayed unmatched. The germline V gene has CDR1 MNHEY and CDR2 SMNVEV (reference sequence). The CDR3 is 15 residues long.